This TCR beta chain came from a study of T cell changes during pregnancy in multiple sclerosis. TCRdb keeps only in-frame clones here, not all; method: immunoSEQ multiplex PCR. The table has tens of thousands of clones, around 92% seen once. This CDR3 contains 13 residues. Germline-derived CDR1 and CDR2 are MNHEY and SVGAGI. V was trimmed by 2 bases and J by 3 bases, leaving 8 bases between them. V is TRBV6-5 and J is TRBJ2-7; a weak D match, TRBD1 (5 bases). Sequences were derived from CD4+ T cells from peripheral blood mononuclear cells, sampled in the third trimester of pregnancy. This clonotype was sampled from a female donor with multiple sclerosis, enrolled in a pregnancy study. In DNA form, the CDR3 reads TGTGCCAGCAGTTACAACAGGTACTACGAGCAGTACTTC. The encoded protein is CASSYNRYYEQYF.